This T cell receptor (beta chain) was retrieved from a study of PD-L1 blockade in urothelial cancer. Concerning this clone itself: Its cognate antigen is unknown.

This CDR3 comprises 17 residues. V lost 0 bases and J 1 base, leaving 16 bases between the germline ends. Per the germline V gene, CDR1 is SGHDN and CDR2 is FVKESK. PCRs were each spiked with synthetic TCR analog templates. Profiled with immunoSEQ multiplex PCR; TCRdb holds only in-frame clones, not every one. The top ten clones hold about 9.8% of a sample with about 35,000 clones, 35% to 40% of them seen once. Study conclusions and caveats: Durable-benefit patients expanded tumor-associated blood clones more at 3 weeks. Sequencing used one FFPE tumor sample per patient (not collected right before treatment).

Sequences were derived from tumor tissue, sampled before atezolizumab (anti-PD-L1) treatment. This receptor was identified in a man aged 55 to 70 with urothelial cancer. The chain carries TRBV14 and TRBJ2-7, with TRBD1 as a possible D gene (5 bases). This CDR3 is CASSQEPQGLLSYEQYF. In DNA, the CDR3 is TGTGCCAGCAGCCAAGAGCCCCAGGGTCTGTTATCCTACGAGCAGTACTTC.